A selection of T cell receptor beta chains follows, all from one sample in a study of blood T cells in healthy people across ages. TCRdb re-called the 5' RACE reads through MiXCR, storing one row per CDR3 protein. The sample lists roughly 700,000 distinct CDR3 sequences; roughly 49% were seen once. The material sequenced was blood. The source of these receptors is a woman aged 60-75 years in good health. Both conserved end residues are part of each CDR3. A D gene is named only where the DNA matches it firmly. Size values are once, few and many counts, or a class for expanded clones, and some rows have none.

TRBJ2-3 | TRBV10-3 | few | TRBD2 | CAISDPSGSPDTQYF | TGTGCCATCAGTGACCCTAGCGGGAGCCCAGATACGCAGTATTTT
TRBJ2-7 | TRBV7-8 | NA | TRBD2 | CASSVYRDYPSYNEQYF | TGTGCCAGCAGCGTATACCGGGACTACCCCTCCTACAATGAGCAGTACTTC
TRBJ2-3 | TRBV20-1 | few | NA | CSARVSSGTDTQYF | TGCAGTGCTAGAGTTTCTAGCGGCACAGATACGCAGTATTTT
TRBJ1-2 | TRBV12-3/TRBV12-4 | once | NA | CASSPLADGYTF | TGTGCCAGCAGTCCTCTCGCAGATGGCTACACCTTC
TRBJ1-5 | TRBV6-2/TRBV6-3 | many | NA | CASSGNREQPQHF | TGTGCCAGCAGTGGAAACCGAGAACAGCCCCAGCATTTT
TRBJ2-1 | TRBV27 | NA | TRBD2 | CASSLTGGLAGGPGNEQFF | TGTGCCAGCAGTCTTACGGGGGGACTAGCGGGAGGGCCGGGGAATGAGCAGTTCTTC
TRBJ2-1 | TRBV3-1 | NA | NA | CASSQDPLEGGEQFF | TGTGCCAGCAGCCAAGACCCGTTAGAAGGGGGTGAGCAGTTCTTC
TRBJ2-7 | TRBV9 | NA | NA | CASSMGPTDDYEQYF | TGTGCCAGCAGCATGGGACCGACGGACGACTACGAGCAGTACTTC
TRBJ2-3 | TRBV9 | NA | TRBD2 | CASSPRTSGSVSDTQYF | TGTGCCAGCAGCCCGAGGACTAGCGGGAGTGTGTCGGATACGCAGTATTTT
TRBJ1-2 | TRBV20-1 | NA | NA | CSASRRIYGYTF | TGCAGTGCTAGCCGGCGGATCTATGGCTACACCTTC
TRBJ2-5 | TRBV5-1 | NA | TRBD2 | CASSFLAGAETQYF | TGCGCCAGCAGCTTCCTAGCGGGAGCAGAGACCCAGTACTTC
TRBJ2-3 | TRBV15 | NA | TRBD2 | CATSTRTSGTDTQYF | TGTGCCACCAGCACTAGGACTAGCGGCACAGATACGCAGTATTTT
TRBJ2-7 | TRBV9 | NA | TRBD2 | CASSVGTRLAYEQYF | TGTGCCAGCAGCGTTGGGACTAGATTGGCCTACGAGCAGTACTTC
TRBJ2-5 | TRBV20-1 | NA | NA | CSASHLSGETQYF | TGCAGTGCTAGTCACCTCAGCGGGGAGACCCAGTACTTC
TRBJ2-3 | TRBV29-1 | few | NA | CSVEDRQGQYF | TGCAGCGTTGAAGATCGCCAGGGGCAGTATTTT